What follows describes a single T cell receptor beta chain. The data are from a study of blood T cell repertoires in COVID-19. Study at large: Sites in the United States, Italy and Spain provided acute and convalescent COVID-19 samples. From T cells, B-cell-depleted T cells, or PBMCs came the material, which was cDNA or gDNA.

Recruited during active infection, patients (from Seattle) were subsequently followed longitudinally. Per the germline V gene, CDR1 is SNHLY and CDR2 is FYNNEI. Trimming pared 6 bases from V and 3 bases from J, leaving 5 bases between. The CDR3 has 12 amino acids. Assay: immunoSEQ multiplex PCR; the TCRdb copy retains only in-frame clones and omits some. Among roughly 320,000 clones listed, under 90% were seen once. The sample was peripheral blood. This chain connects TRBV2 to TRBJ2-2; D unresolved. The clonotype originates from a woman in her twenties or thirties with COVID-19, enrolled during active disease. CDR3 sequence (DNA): TGTGCCAGCAGGCGAGACACCGGGGAGCTGTTTTTT. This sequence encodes CASRRDTGELFF.